Each of the 31 T cell receptor beta chains below was sequenced from the same sample in a study of cytomegalovirus exposure and HLA in healthy donors. The study ran its PCR with 60 Vbeta and 13 Jbeta primers. Clones were read by immunoSEQ multiplex PCR, and TCRdb kept only the in-frame ones, dropping some. The data contain approximately 240,000 clones, roughly 80% of them singletons. Input material: PBMCs. These receptors came from a woman in her thirties or forties in good health and CMV-seropositive.

The rearrangement uses TRBV11-2 and TRBJ2-1; 11 bases are shared with TRBD2. CDR1 SGHAT and CDR2 FQNNGV come from the germline V gene. Germline trimming cut 8 bases from V and 6 bases from J; bases unmatched to any gene: 12. The CDR3 length is 16 residues. The CDR3 region has the DNA TGTGCCAGCGGGGGGACCGGGACTAGCGGTATCAATGAGCAGTTCTTC. It codes for CASGGTGTSGINEQFF. Full variable domain (outside the CDR3, taken from reference TRBV11-2 and TRBJ2-1): EAGVAQSPRYKIIEKRQSVAFWCNPISGHATLYWYQQILGQGPKLLIQFQNNGVVDDSQLPKDRFSAERLKGVDSTLKIQPAKLEDSAVYLCASGGTGTSGINEQFFGPGTRLTVL.

The gene calls are TRBV5-6 and TRBJ2-3; a weak D match, TRBD1 (5 bases). V was clipped by 2 bases and J by 5 bases, with 12 bases between them. CDR3 length: 14 amino acids. Germline loops: CDR1 SGHDT, CDR2 YYEEEE. The CDR3 protein is CASSFFGAVDTQYF. Here the CDR3 DNA reads TGTGCCAGCAGCTTTTTTGGGGCAGTAGATACGCAGTATTTT.

The CDR3 coding sequence is TGTGCCAGCAGCGCCCTTCCCGGGACTAGCGGTAATGAGCAGTTCTTC. It is translated as CASSALPGTSGNEQFF. The chain recombines TRBV9 with TRBJ2-1; TRBD2 matches at 11 bases. The ends lost 3 bases at V and 7 bases at J; junction bases unmatched: 9. The CDR3 covers 16 residues. Germline V CDR1 and CDR2: SGDLS, YYNGEE.

Details on this clone: At one end the junction does not follow the germline gene, possibly because of a read error. The V and J genes are TRBV7-2 and TRBJ1-1; the match to TRBD1 covers 9 bases. Germline loops: CDR1 SGHTA, CDR2 FQGNSA. CDR3 size: 13 residues. CDR3 sequence reads: CASSSPGQGSLIF. The CDR3 DNA sequence: TGTGCCAGCAGCTCACCGGGACAGGGTAGCTTGATCTTT.

The V gene is TRBV28, the J gene TRBJ2-5, with 8 bases that match TRBD1. The V gene end was trimmed by 5 bases and the J gene end by 4 bases; junction bases not matched to a gene: 9. The length of the CDR3 is 15 residues. The germline CDR1 and CDR2 sequences are MDHEN and SYDVKM. The CDR3 nucleotides read TGTGCCAGCAGTCCCGGACAGGGTATTCGAGAGACCCAGTACTTC. Its translation is CASSPGQGIRETQYF.

V gene TRBV19 combines with J gene TRBJ1-5; 7 bases line up with TRBD1. The CDR3 length is 14 residues. Trimming at V came to 10 bases and at J to 5 bases, leaving 11 bases not matched to a gene. CDR1 LNHDA and CDR2 SQIVND come from the germline V gene (reference sequence). DNA for the CDR3: TGTGCCACGGGGGCGGCAGGGGGATATCAGCCCCAGCATTTT. Amino acids: CATGAAGGYQPQHF.

The J gene is TRBJ1-2, the V gene TRBV2; D not resolved. The ends were cut back, 8 bases at V and 5 bases at J, with 12 bases in the middle. Germline V gene lookup returns CDR1 SNHLY and CDR2 FYNNEI. CDR3 length: 12 residues. CDR3 coding DNA: TGTGCCAGCGGGTCCTTCGGGTATGGCTACACCTTC. It specifies CASGSFGYGYTF.

The J gene is TRBJ2-7, the V gene TRBV11-3, with 7 bases matching TRBD2. Trimming took 8 bases from V and 3 from J; bases not matched to a gene: 1. The CDR3 is made up of 11 amino acids. Looked up from germline, CDR1 is SGHNT and CDR2 is YENEEA. The CDR3 loop reads CASRGVYEQYF. The CDR3 coding sequence is TGTGCCAGCCGGGGGGTCTACGAGCAGTACTTC.

The rearrangement uses TRBV7-2 and TRBJ2-3; 9 bases are a match to TRBD2. The V segment lost 0 bases and the J segment 4 bases; nucleotides outside the gene matches: 2. Germline CDR1 is SGHTA and CDR2 is FQGNSA. This CDR3 spans 15 amino acids. CDR3 bases: TGTGCCAGCAGCTTAGCTAGCGGGAGAGCAGATACGCAGTATTTT. Translated: CASSLASGRADTQYF.

The chain combines TRBV9 with TRBJ2-1, with 7 bases lining up with TRBD2. CDR1 is SGDLS, CDR2 YYNGEE, per germline. The CDR3 sequence is 16 residues long. The V segment lost 3 bases and the J segment 2 bases; nucleotides outside the gene matches: 8. As DNA, the CDR3 is TGTGCCAGCAGCGCAAGGGAGGGAGTCACCTACAATGAGCAGTTCTTC. Amino acids: CASSAREGVTYNEQFF.

This chain links TRBV29-1 with TRBJ2-7, with 9 bases lining up with TRBD2. Germline lookup yields CDR1 SQVTM and CDR2 ANQGSEA. The CDR3 length is 12 residues. Trimming took 3 bases from V and 10 from J; bases not matched to a gene: 7. The CDR3 loop reads CSVDRASGDQYF. As DNA, the CDR3 is TGCAGCGTTGACAGGGCTAGCGGGGATCAGTACTTC.

With regard to this clone: One junction end does not reproduce the germline sequence, and a read error may be involved. The genes are TRBV7-9 and TRBJ2-2; D is undetermined. The CDR3 contains 12 residues. CDR1 is SEHNR, CDR2 FQNEAQ, per germline (reference sequence). The CDR3 is CSSRPHTGELFF. For the CDR3, the DNA is TGTTCCAGCAGACCACATACCGGGGAGCTGTTTTTT.

V is TRBV11-2 and J is TRBJ1-1, with D maybe TRBD1 (6 bases). The V and J ends lost 5 bases and 0 bases respectively, with 16 bases between them. The CDR3 loop spans 16 amino acids. CDR1 and CDR2 from the germline V gene are SGHAT and FQNNGV. CDR3 sequence: CASSNRRTAMNTEAFF. CDR3 coding DNA: TGTGCCAGCAGCAATCGAAGGACAGCAATGAACACTGAAGCTTTCTTT.

This chain's CDR3 is CASRRDRVLSGDGYTF. The CDR3 region has the DNA TGTGCCAGCAGGCGGGACAGGGTCCTAAGTGGGGACGGCTACACCTTC. The chain couples TRBV5-4 to TRBJ1-2, with 9 nucleotides matching TRBD1. CDR3 length equals 16 residues. The V gene end was trimmed by 5 bases and the J gene end by 8 bases; junction bases not matched to a gene: 16. CDR1 and CDR2 from the germline V gene are SGHNT and YYREEE (reference sequence). Using reference TRBV5-4 and TRBJ1-2 for the parts outside the CDR3, the full variable domain is ETGVTQSPTHLIKTRGQQVTLRCSSQSGHNTVSWYQQALGQGPQFIFQYYREEENGRGNFPPRFSGLQFPNYSSELNVNALELDDSALYLCASRRDRVLSGDGYTFGSGTRLTVV.

The rearrangement links TRBV7-6 to TRBJ2-2; TRBD2 is a possible D gene (5 bases). The germline V and J ends were trimmed by 1 base and 5 bases, with 14 bases remaining between them. CDR3 length: 16 residues. CDR1 is SGHVS and CDR2 is FNYEAQ in the germline V gene. The CDR3 sequence is CASSLEPGWGTGELFF. For the CDR3, the DNA is TGTGCCAGCAGCTTAGAACCGGGGTGGGGAACCGGGGAGCTGTTTTTT.

To note about this clone: This CDR3 is also generated by other DNA sequences in the sample. V and J are TRBV6-1 and TRBJ1-5, with D perhaps matching TRBD1 (5 bases). Trimming pared 6 bases from V and 2 bases from J, leaving 11 bases between. This CDR3 comprises 14 residues. Germline CDR1 and CDR2: MNHNS and SASEGT. CDR3 residues: CASSGQGGNQPQHF. The CDR3 region has the DNA TGTGCCAGCAGCGGTCAGGGTGGCAATCAGCCCCAGCATTTT.

The V call is TRBV29-1, the J call TRBJ1-2, with TRBD1 matching 10 bases. The CDR3 totals 13 residues. CDR1 SQVTM and CDR2 ANQGSEA come from the germline V gene. The trim removed 4 bases at V and 8 bases at J, leaving 7 bases unmatched. The CDR3 sequence: CSVARDRGGGYTF. DNA for the CDR3: TGCAGCGTTGCCCGGGACAGGGGTGGAGGCTACACCTTC.

The chain joins TRBV6-5 to TRBJ2-5, with D perhaps matching TRBD1 (5 bases). The CDR3 runs 11 residues. The germline gives CDR1 MNHEY, CDR2 SVGAGI. The V gene lost 2 bases and the J gene lost 11 bases, with 9 bases spanning the gap. Here the CDR3 DNA reads TGTGCCAGCAGTTACCAGGGCTTTCAGTACTTC. It specifies CASSYQGFQYF.

The CDR3 is CASSTGGFEKLFF. CDR3 sequence (DNA): TGTGCCAGCAGTACAGGGGGCTTTGAAAAACTGTTTTTT. This sequence joins TRBV2 and TRBJ1-4; the match to TRBD1 covers 9 bases. With V trimmed by 5 bases and J by 7 bases, 2 bases remained unmatched. Per germline, CDR1 SNHLY and CDR2 FYNNEI. The CDR3 loop spans 13 amino acids.

There are a few counts of this clone. The chain joins TRBV5-1 to TRBJ1-1; no firm D call. CDR1 SGHRS and CDR2 YFSETQ come from the germline V gene. Trimming shortened V by 4 bases and J by 4 bases, and 14 bases separated the two germline ends. The CDR3 consists of 14 residues. CDR3: CASSQTAGGTEAFF. The CDR3 nucleotides read TGCGCCAGCAGCCAAACAGCGGGAGGCACTGAAGCTTTCTTT.

The chain carries TRBV7-2 and TRBJ1-1; 8 bases align to TRBD1. This CDR3 has 16 residues. Trimming at V came to 5 bases and at J to 0 bases, leaving 8 bases not matched to a gene. In germline, CDR1 is SGHTA, CDR2 FQGNSA. In DNA, the CDR3 is TGTGCCAGCAGCGAGGACAGGGAGCGAGTGAACACTGAAGCTTTCTTT. This gives the protein CASSEDRERVNTEAFF. Variable domain in full (rest from reference TRBV7-2 and TRBJ1-1): GAGVSQSPSNKVTEKGKDVELRCDPISGHTALYWYRQSLGQGLEFLIYFQGNSAPDKSGLPSDRFSAERTGGSVSTLTIQRTQQEDSAVYLCASSEDRERVNTEAFFGQGTRLTVV.

The chain is built from TRBV28 and TRBJ1-2; D gene unclear. V was cut by 6 bases and J by 6 bases, with 20 bases left in between. Germline CDR1 MDHEN, CDR2 SYDVKM. The CDR3 sequence is 15 residues long. CDR3 residues: CASSPSNYVPHGYTF. CDR3 sequence (DNA): TGTGCCAGCAGCCCGAGCAATTACGTGCCACATGGCTACACCTTC.

The chain is built from TRBV4-2 and TRBJ2-7; 12 bases map to TRBD2. CDR1 is LGHNA and CDR2 is YNFKEQ in the germline V gene. V gave up 3 bases and J gave up 7 bases; unmatched junction bases: 10. The CDR3 totals 16 residues. CDR3 loop: CASSHEGLAGTGEQYF. As DNA, the CDR3 is TGTGCCAGCAGCCACGAAGGACTAGCGGGGACAGGGGAGCAGTACTTC.

This chain uses TRBV7-3 with TRBJ2-3; 7 nucleotides match TRBD1. CDR1 and CDR2 from the germline V gene are SGHTA and FQGTGA. The ends lost 2 bases at V and 9 bases at J; junction bases unmatched: 5. CDR3 length: 13 amino acids. The CDR3 DNA follows: TGTGCCAGCAGCTTATCGGGACAGCAAACGCAGTATTTT. This codes for CASSLSGQQTQYF.

On this clone: A junction end diverges from the germline sequence, so it may reflect a read error. This chain uses TRBV11-3 with TRBJ2-5; 9 bases align to TRBD1. The CDR3 consists of 14 residues. Germline V gene data show CDR1 as SGHNT and CDR2 as YENEEA. DNA for the CDR3: TGTGCCAGCAGTTTAGACGGGACAGGGGAGACCCAGTACTTC. Its translation is CASSLDGTGETQYF.

This chain connects TRBV16 to TRBJ2-3; D perhaps matches TRBD2 (7 bases). V lost 0 bases and J 0 bases, leaving 10 bases between the germline ends. This CDR3 spans 16 amino acids. Germline CDR1 KGHSY, CDR2 FQNENV. The CDR3 bases are TGTGCCAGCAGCCAATCAGGGGGGGCAAGCACAGATACGCAGTATTTT. Its translation is CASSQSGGASTDTQYF.

The DNA for the CDR3 is TGTGCCAGCAGTTGGGGACAGGGGATTTACGAGCAGTACTTC. Translation gives CASSWGQGIYEQYF. The chain couples TRBV6-6 to TRBJ2-7; 10 bases line up with TRBD1. V lost 4 bases, J lost 4 bases, and 4 bases stayed unmatched. The CDR3 loop spans 14 amino acids. Germline CDR1 MNHNY, CDR2 SVGAGI (reference sequence).

The chain links TRBV4-3 to TRBJ2-1, with TRBD1 identical over 9 bases. Germline CDR1 and CDR2: LGHNA and YSLEER. The CDR3 is 16 amino acids. With 1 base clipped from V and 5 bases from J, the junction kept 6 bases outside the gene matches. The CDR3 reads CASSQGTGALDNEQFF. The CDR3 bases are TGCGCCAGCAGCCAAGGGACAGGGGCCCTCGACAATGAGCAGTTCTTC.

The rearrangement uses TRBV7-3 and TRBJ2-2; tentative D call: TRBD1 (6 bases). The CDR3 contains 14 residues. Deletions cut 6 bases from V and 6 bases from J, with 14 bases between. Germline CDR1 is SGHTA and CDR2 is FQGTGA. CDR3 nucleotides: TGTGCCAGCAGACTCGAACAGGGCTCCGGGGAGCTGTTTTTT. Its translation is CASRLEQGSGELFF.

The sample holds a few counts of this clone. The DNA for the CDR3 is TGTGCCAGCAGTTTAATCACCGGGGGGGTTGGGAATCAGCCCCAGCATTTT. Translating it yields CASSLITGGVGNQPQHF. The rearrangement links TRBV28 to TRBJ1-5; perhaps TRBD1 as D (5 bases). Per germline, CDR1 MDHEN and CDR2 SYDVKM. This CDR3 is 17 amino acids long. Trimming shortened V by 2 bases and J by 4 bases, and 18 bases separated the two germline ends.

This chain connects TRBV7-7 to TRBJ2-1, with TRBD2 matching over 8 bases. V lost 0 bases to trimming and J lost 3 bases; unmatched junction nucleotides: 1. This CDR3 is built from 15 residues. Germline values: CDR1 SSHAT, CDR2 FNYEAQ (reference sequence). The CDR3 loop is CASSLAGTSYNEQFF. Written as DNA, the CDR3 is TGTGCCAGCAGCTTAGCGGGGACTAGCTACAATGAGCAGTTCTTC.